The entry below describes one T cell receptor (beta chain). The V end lost 5 bases, the J end lost 7 bases, and 11 bases lay between the germline ends. Germline V CDR1 and CDR2: MNHNY, SVGAGI (reference sequence). This CDR3 has 13 amino acids. The data stem from a study of identifying expanded T cells in peripheral blood. Assay used: immunoSEQ multiplex PCR; TCRdb lists only in-frame clones, some missing. The sample records about 52,000 clones, 65% to 90% being singletons. This receptor was obtained from a person between 18 and 70 years old in good health. This chain uses TRBV6-6 with TRBJ2-2; D is undetermined. Sequenced sample: blood. CDR3 region: CASSVPPFGELFF. The CDR3 DNA is TGTGCCAGCAGTGTTCCCCCTTTCGGGGAGCTGTTTTTT.